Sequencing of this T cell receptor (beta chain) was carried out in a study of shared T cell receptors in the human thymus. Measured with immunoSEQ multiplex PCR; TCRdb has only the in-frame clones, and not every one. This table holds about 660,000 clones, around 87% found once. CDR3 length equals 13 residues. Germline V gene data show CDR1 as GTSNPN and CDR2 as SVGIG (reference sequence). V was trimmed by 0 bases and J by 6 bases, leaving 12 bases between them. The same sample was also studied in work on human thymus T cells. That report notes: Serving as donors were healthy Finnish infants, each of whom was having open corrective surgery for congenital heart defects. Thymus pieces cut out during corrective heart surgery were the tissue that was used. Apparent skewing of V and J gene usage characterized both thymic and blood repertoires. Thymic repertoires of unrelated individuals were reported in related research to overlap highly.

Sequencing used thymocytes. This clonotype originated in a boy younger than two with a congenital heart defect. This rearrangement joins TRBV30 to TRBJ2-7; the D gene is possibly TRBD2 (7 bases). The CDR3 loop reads CAWSVGGGLEQYF. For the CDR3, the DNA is TGTGCCTGGAGTGTAGGGGGGGGTCTCGAGCAGTACTTC. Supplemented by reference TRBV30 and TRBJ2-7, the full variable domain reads SQTIHQWPATLVQPVGSPLSLECTVEGTSNPNLYWYRQAAGRGLQLLFYSVGIGQISSEVPQNLSASRPQDRQFILSSKKLLLSDSGFYLCAWSVGGGLEQYFGPGTRLTVT.